This T cell receptor beta chain derives from a study of T cell responses to AZD1222 COVID-19 vaccine. Study-wide background: Second-dose groups at about 4 or about 12 weeks were pooled. Study findings and constraints: Within unmutated variant regions lay the reported targets of nearly half of spike-specific TCRs. Possibly, clonal diversity was underestimated; donors were largely white British and included more females. Recipients of AZD1222 seropositive at baseline numbered only five or six.

Worth noting for this clone: The antigen remains unidentified.

V dropped 0 bases and J dropped 0; count of bases not matched to a gene: 0. CDR3 length: 15 residues. Germline V gene sequence: CDR1 SEHNR, CDR2 FQNEAQ (reference sequence). Here immunoSEQ multiplex PCR was the method, and the copy in TCRdb shows in-frame clones only, minus some. This sample yields 150,000 or so clones, of which around 93% are seen a single time; approximately 1.4% belongs to the top ten. The chain couples TRBV7-9 to TRBJ2-3, with 7 bases identical to TRBD2. The TCR originated in an adult in good health. The sequencing here drew on peripheral blood, taken on day 0 of AZD1222 vaccination. The CDR3 nucleotides read TGTGCCAGCAGCTTAGCACTAGCGAGCACAGATACGCAGTATTTT. It yields the protein CASSLALASTDTQYF.